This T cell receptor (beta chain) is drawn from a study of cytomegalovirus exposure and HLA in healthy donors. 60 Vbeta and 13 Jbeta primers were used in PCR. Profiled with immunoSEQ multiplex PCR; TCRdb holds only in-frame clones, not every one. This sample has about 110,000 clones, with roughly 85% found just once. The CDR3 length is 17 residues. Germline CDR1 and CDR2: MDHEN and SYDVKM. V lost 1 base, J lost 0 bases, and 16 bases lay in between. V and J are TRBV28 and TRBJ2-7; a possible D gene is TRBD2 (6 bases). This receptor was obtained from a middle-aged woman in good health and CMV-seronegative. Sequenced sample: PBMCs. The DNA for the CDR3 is TGTGCCAGCAGTTTATTGGGACGGGGGATTGACTCCTACGAGCAGTACTTC. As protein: CASSLLGRGIDSYEQYF. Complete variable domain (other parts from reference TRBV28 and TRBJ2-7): DVKVTQSSRYLVKRTGEKVFLECVQDMDHENMFWYRQDPGLGLRLIYFSYDVKMKEKGDIPEGYSVSREKKERFSLILESASTNQTSMYLCASSLLGRGIDSYEQYFGPGTRLTVT.